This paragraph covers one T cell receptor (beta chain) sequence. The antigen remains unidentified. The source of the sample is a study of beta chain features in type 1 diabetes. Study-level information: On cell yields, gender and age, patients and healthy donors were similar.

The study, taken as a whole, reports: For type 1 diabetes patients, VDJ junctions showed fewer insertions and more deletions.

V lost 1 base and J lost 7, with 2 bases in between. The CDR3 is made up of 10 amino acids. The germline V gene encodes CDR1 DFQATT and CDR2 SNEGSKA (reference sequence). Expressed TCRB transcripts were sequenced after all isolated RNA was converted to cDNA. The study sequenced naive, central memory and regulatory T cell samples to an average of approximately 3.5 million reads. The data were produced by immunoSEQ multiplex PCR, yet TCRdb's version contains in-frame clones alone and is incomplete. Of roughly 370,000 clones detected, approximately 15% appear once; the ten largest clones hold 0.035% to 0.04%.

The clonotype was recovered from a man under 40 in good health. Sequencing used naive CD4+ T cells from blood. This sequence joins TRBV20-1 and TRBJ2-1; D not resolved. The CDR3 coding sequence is TGCAGTGCTAGAGCGAATGAGCAGTTCTTC. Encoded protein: CSARANEQFF.